This TCR beta chain was sequenced for a study of blood T cells in healthy people across ages. Looked up from germline, CDR1 is SGHRS and CDR2 is YFSETQ. V lost 4 bases and J lost 5, with 10 bases in between. This CDR3 spans 12 amino acids. The authors ran a second PCR of 7 to 11 cycles using a sample-barcoded 5' primer and a J-beta primer mix. Using its own MiXCR run on the 5' RACE reads, TCRdb lists one record per CDR3 protein. The table has 1.2 million to 1.5 million distinct CDR3 sequences, 42% seen once. PBMCs were isolated at a quantity of at least 7 million per sample. Sequencing was done on a sample of blood. The chain couples TRBV5-1 to TRBJ2-7; D unclear. This receptor was taken from a young woman in good health. CDR3 bases: TGCGCCAGCAGCCCCTTCGGAAACGAGCAGTACTTC. Encoded protein: CASSPFGNEQYF.